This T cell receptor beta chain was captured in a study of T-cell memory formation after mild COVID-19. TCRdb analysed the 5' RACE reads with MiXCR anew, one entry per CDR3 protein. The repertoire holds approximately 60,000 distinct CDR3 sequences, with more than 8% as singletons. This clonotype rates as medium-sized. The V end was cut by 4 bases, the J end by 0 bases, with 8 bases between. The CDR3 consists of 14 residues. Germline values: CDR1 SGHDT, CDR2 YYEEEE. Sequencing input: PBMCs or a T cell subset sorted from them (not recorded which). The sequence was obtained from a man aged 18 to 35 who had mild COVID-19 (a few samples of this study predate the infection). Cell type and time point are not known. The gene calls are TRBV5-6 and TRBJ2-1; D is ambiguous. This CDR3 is CASSQLSSYNEQFF. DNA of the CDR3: TGTGCCAGCAGCCAGTTGAGCTCCTACAATGAGCAGTTCTTC. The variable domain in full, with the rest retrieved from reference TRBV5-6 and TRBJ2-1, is DAGVTQSPTHLIKTRGQQVTLRCSPKSGHDTVSWYQQALGQGPQFIFQYYEEEERQRGNFPDRFSGHQFPNYSSELNVNALLLGDSALYLCASSQLSSYNEQFFGPGTRLTVL.